This T cell receptor (beta chain) was captured by sequencing in a study of graft-versus-host responses after intestinal transplantation. Notes on this clone: Its antigen remains unidentified.

Measured with immunoSEQ multiplex PCR; TCRdb has only the in-frame clones, and not every one. The profile shows under 95,000 clones, about 87% of them singletons. Study observations and caveats: Marrow from the recipient contained GvH clones, some of which had appeared first in ileum or blood.

The CDR3 totals 16 residues. The germline CDR1 and CDR2 sequences are MNHEY and SMNVEV (reference sequence). J was trimmed by 4 bases and V by 4 bases; bases with no gene match: 9. The sample in question was unstimulated CD4+ T cells sorted from spleen or lymph node cells, obtained before transplant. The TCR comes from a human donor who was the organ donor for an intestinal transplant. This chain connects TRBV27 to TRBJ2-2; TRBD2 agrees at 7 bases. The CDR3 bases are TGTGCCAGCAGTTCCCTGGGAGGGAGGCCCACCGGGGAGCTGTTTTTT. Amino acid sequence: CASSSLGGRPTGELFF.